Shown below are 25 T cell receptor beta chains from a single sample sequenced in a study of PD-L1 blockade in urothelial cancer. Time point denoted: pretreatment peripheral blood. Method: immunoSEQ multiplex PCR; TCRdb's copy keeps in-frame clones and lacks some. The repertoire holds more than 90,000 clones, over 75% seen once, with roughly 2% in the top ten. This specimen consisted of PBMCs, obtained around atezolizumab (anti-PD-L1) treatment. Receptor source: a man in his 60s with urothelial cancer.

The rearrangement joins TRBV28 to TRBJ2-6; possible D gene TRBD2, 6 bases. Germline-derived CDR1 and CDR2 are MDHEN and SYDVKM. The V end lost 8 bases, the J end lost 1 base, and 6 bases lay between the germline ends. This CDR3 comprises 13 residues. The chain's CDR3 is CASGGSGANVLTF. In nucleotides, the CDR3 is TGTGCCAGCGGAGGGTCTGGGGCCAACGTCCTGACTTTC.

This clone was counted a few times. The chain has TRBV6-5 and TRBJ2-1; 7 bases match TRBD1. The CDR3 runs to 14 residues. Looked up from germline, CDR1 is MNHEY and CDR2 is SVGAGI. The ends lost 2 bases at V and 6 bases at J; junction bases unmatched: 4. The chain's CDR3 is CASSYTDRANEQFF. CDR3 nucleotide sequence: TGTGCCAGCAGTTACACCGACAGGGCCAATGAGCAGTTCTTC.

The table lists this clone with many counts. The rearrangement joins TRBV28 to TRBJ2-7; 8 bases map to TRBD1. This CDR3 spans 14 amino acids. The germline V gene has CDR1 MDHEN and CDR2 SYDVKM. The junction had 6 bases not matched to a gene; V was cut back by 3 bases and J by 5 bases. The CDR3 DNA follows: TGTGCCAGCAGTTTTGCAGGGGGCAGGGACGAGCAGTACTTC. Its protein is CASSFAGGRDEQYF. Full variable domain (outside the CDR3, taken from reference TRBV28 and TRBJ2-7): DVKVTQSSRYLVKRTGEKVFLECVQDMDHENMFWYRQDPGLGLRLIYFSYDVKMKEKGDIPEGYSVSREKKERFSLILESASTNQTSMYLCASSFAGGRDEQYFGPGTRLTVT.

The J gene is TRBJ2-7, the V gene TRBV5-1, with D unclear. The CDR3 is 13 residues long. V lost 0 bases and J 7 bases, leaving 11 bases between the germline ends. Germline V lookup: CDR1 SGHRS, CDR2 YFSETQ. As DNA, the CDR3 is TGCGCCAGCAGCTTGGAACGGGTTGAGGAGCAGTACTTC. It yields the protein CASSLERVEEQYF.

J is TRBJ2-2 and V is TRBV7-3, with D perhaps matching TRBD2 (7 bases). The V gene lost 3 bases and the J gene lost 5 bases, with 19 bases spanning the gap. The germline CDR1 and CDR2 sequences are SGHTA and FQGTGA. This CDR3 has 17 residues. CDR3 residues: CASSFLGGGRRTGELFF. In DNA, the CDR3 is TGTGCCAGCAGCTTTTTGGGGGGGGGCCGGAGAACCGGGGAGCTGTTTTTT.

This clone was detected only once. This sequence joins TRBV27 and TRBJ1-1; TRBD1 agrees at 9 bases. CDR3 length equals 16 residues. The germline gives CDR1 MNHEY, CDR2 SMNVEV (reference sequence). V was pared by 5 bases and J by 4 bases, with 11 bases of the junction left unmatched. Here the CDR3 DNA reads TGTGCCAGCAGTCCCGCCCAACAGGGGGCTGGCACTGAAGCTTTCTTT. Encoded protein: CASSPAQQGAGTEAFF.

The rearrangement links TRBV6-5 to TRBJ2-5, with D tentatively TRBD2 (5 bases). This CDR3 is built from 14 residues. With 5 bases removed from V and 4 bases from J, the gap between germline ends came to 14 bases. Germline V gene data show CDR1 as MNHEY and CDR2 as SVGAGI. This chain's CDR3 is CASSRRTEIETQYF. CDR3 nucleotide sequence: TGTGCCAGCAGTCGCCGGACTGAGATAGAGACCCAGTACTTC.

This chain uses TRBV6-5 with TRBJ1-4; no firm D call. Trimming cost V 2 bases and J 0 bases, with 4 bases left between them. CDR1 and CDR2 (germline): MNHEY, SVGAGI. The CDR3 contains 14 residues. CDR3 protein: CASSYHATNEKLFF. CDR3 nucleotide sequence: TGTGCCAGCAGTTACCATGCAACTAATGAAAAACTGTTTTTT.

CDR3 sequence (DNA): TGTGCCAGCAGTCCAGGGATCCCGTTGGAGCAGTACTTC. Protein: CASSPGIPLEQYF. The chain couples TRBV6-5 to TRBJ2-7; perhaps TRBD1 as D (5 bases). Germline CDR1 reads MNHEY; CDR2 reads SVGAGI. CDR3 size: 13 residues. Trimming removed 5 bases at V and 7 bases at J, with 15 bases between.

This CDR3 is CAISGALRNTGELFF. Here the CDR3 DNA reads TGTGCCATCAGTGGAGCTTTGAGGAACACCGGGGAGCTGTTTTTT. The chain has TRBV10-3 and TRBJ2-2, with D unresolved. Between the trimmed V and J ends, which lost 4 bases and 1 base, there was a span of 10 bases. The CDR3 is 15 residues long. The germline V gene encodes CDR1 ENHRY and CDR2 SYGVKD.

V and J are TRBV28 and TRBJ1-4, with D unresolved. Germline V CDR1 and CDR2: MDHEN, SYDVKM. The CDR3 length is 15 residues. V lost 7 bases to trimming and J lost 5 bases, with 17 bases between them. The CDR3 DNA follows: TGTGCCAGCACCACCCGGCGGTGGCCAAATGAAAAACTGTTTTTT. It translates to CASTTRRWPNEKLFF. The entire variable domain, with the rest obtained from reference TRBV28 and TRBJ1-4, is as follows: DVKVTQSSRYLVKRTGEKVFLECVQDMDHENMFWYRQDPGLGLRLIYFSYDVKMKEKGDIPEGYSVSREKKERFSLILESASTNQTSMYLCASTTRRWPNEKLFFGSGTQLSVL.

CDR3 sequence (DNA): TGTGCCAGCTGGATGCCCCGGGACAGGGGGGCCCTTAATTCACCCCTCCACTTT. Residues: CASWMPRDRGALNSPLHF. The rearrangement joins TRBV6-8 to TRBJ1-6; 11 nucleotides agree with TRBD1. The CDR3 is made up of 18 amino acids. The germline V gene encodes CDR1 MNHGY and CDR2 SAAAGT. The junction had 15 bases not matched to a gene; V was cut back by 8 bases and J by 6 bases.

The CDR3 reads CASSYTGTLYGYTF. CDR3 DNA: TGTGCCAGCAGCTACACCGGGACACTTTATGGCTACACCTTC. The genes are TRBV9 and TRBJ1-2; D is perhaps TRBD1 (6 bases). V was cut by 4 bases and J by 5 bases, with 15 bases left in between. CDR1 SGDLS and CDR2 YYNGEE come from the germline V gene. The CDR3 length is 14 residues.

The V and J genes are TRBV14 and TRBJ1-1; the D gene is possibly TRBD1 (5 bases). Per the germline V gene, CDR1 is SGHDN and CDR2 is FVKESK. V lost 5 bases, J lost 0 bases, and 16 bases lay in between. This CDR3 region has 16 residues. CDR3 in DNA: TGTGCCAGCAGCTCCAACAGGCTGTCGATGAACACTGAAGCTTTCTTT. Its protein product is CASSSNRLSMNTEAFF.

The CDR3 region is CASSYSRGEQFF. Here the CDR3 DNA reads TGTGCCAGCAGTTACTCTAGGGGCGAGCAGTTCTTC. This sequence joins TRBV6-5 and TRBJ2-1, with D perhaps matching TRBD1 (5 bases). Looked up from germline, CDR1 is MNHEY and CDR2 is SVGAGI. This CDR3 is built from 12 residues. Trimming pared 0 bases from V and 10 bases from J, leaving 7 bases between.

The chain recombines TRBV2 with TRBJ2-2; a weak D match, TRBD1 (6 bases). The germline V and J ends were trimmed by 11 bases and 4 bases, with 14 bases remaining between them. Germline CDR1 is SNHLY and CDR2 is FYNNEI. The CDR3 runs 13 residues. The DNA for the CDR3 is TGTGCCGGGGGCCAGGGGCCCACCGGGGAGCTGTTTTTT. Its translation: CAGGQGPTGELFF.

The V call is TRBV7-6, the J call TRBJ1-5; the D is unclear. V gave up 0 bases and J gave up 3 bases, with 6 bases separating them. Germline V gene sequence: CDR1 SGHVS, CDR2 FNYEAQ. The CDR3 is 14 amino acids. The CDR3 DNA reads TGTGCCAGCAGCTTAGCGGGAGACAATCAGCCCCAGCATTTT. This sequence encodes CASSLAGDNQPQHF.

This clone was counted a single time. The chain has TRBV6-5 and TRBJ2-3; D is unclear. The V end lost 3 bases, the J end lost 2 bases, and 15 bases lay between the germline ends. CDR1 and CDR2 from the germline V gene are MNHEY and SVGAGI. The CDR3 extends over 16 amino acids. The CDR3 protein is CASSYQAPSYTDTQYF. The CDR3 nucleotides are TGTGCCAGCAGTTATCAGGCACCCTCATACACAGATACGCAGTATTTT.

This chain joins TRBV25-1 and TRBJ1-5; unclear D gene. Germline CDR1 is MGHDK and CDR2 is SYGVNS. V was pared by 7 bases and J by 7 bases, with 11 bases between. The CDR3 has 12 amino acids. CDR3 in amino acids: CASNREGQPQHF. The CDR3 DNA reads TGTGCCAGCAACCGGGAAGGCCAGCCCCAGCATTTT.

This sequence joins TRBV9 and TRBJ1-1, with 8 nucleotides matching TRBD1. After removal of 0 bases from V and 1 base from J, the junction contained 2 bases not matched to a gene. The V gene's germline CDR1 is SGDLS and CDR2 YYNGEE. This CDR3 has 15 residues. Here the CDR3 reads CASSVDQGANTEAFF. In DNA form, the CDR3 reads TGTGCCAGCAGCGTAGATCAGGGGGCGAACACTGAAGCTTTCTTT.

This chain uses TRBV7-9 with TRBJ2-3; TRBD2 aligns across 16 bases. The CDR3 is 15 amino acids. Germline lookup yields CDR1 SEHNR and CDR2 FQNEAQ (reference sequence). The ends lost 8 bases at V and 5 bases at J; junction bases unmatched: 4. The CDR3 nucleotides are TGTGCCAGCCCCGGGACTAGCGGGAGGGGAGATACGCAGTATTTT. It is translated as CASPGTSGRGDTQYF.

The chain links TRBV7-2 to TRBJ2-3, with unresolved D. The CDR3 is 14 amino acids. Trimming shortened V by 1 base and J by 4 bases, and 9 bases separated the two germline ends. In germline, CDR1 is SGHTA, CDR2 FQGNSA. CDR3 DNA: TGTGCCAGCAGCTTAGGGCTAGACGCAGATACGCAGTATTTT. Its translation is CASSLGLDADTQYF.

In its sample, this clone was seen many times. The genes are TRBV28 and TRBJ2-7; 11 bases match TRBD2. This CDR3 has 14 amino acids. With V trimmed by 5 bases and J by 4 bases, 4 bases remained unmatched. The germline V gene has CDR1 MDHEN and CDR2 SYDVKM. The CDR3 is CASSTSGSSYEQYF. CDR3 coding DNA: TGTGCCAGCAGTACTAGCGGGAGTTCGTACGAGCAGTACTTC. The variable domain in full, completed from reference TRBV28 and TRBJ2-7, reads DVKVTQSSRYLVKRTGEKVFLECVQDMDHENMFWYRQDPGLGLRLIYFSYDVKMKEKGDIPEGYSVSREKKERFSLILESASTNQTSMYLCASSTSGSSYEQYFGPGTRLTVT.

This CDR3 is CASSLSGGGEQYF. The CDR3, as DNA: TGTGCCAGCAGTTTAAGCGGGGGTGGCGAGCAGTACTTC. The chain employs TRBV28 and TRBJ2-7; 8 positions agree with TRBD2. The V segment lost 2 bases and the J segment 6 bases; nucleotides outside the gene matches: 3. CDR1 is MDHEN and CDR2 is SYDVKM in the germline V gene. This CDR3 is 13 amino acids long.

The chain recombines TRBV4-2 with TRBJ1-1; D is unresolved. Trimming cost V 2 bases and J 5 bases, with 21 bases left between them. Germline CDR1 LGHNA, CDR2 YNFKEQ. This CDR3 comprises 17 residues. CDR3 protein: CASSQKPGPKEATEAFF. Here the CDR3 DNA reads TGTGCCAGCAGCCAAAAACCCGGGCCCAAGGAGGCAACTGAAGCTTTCTTT.